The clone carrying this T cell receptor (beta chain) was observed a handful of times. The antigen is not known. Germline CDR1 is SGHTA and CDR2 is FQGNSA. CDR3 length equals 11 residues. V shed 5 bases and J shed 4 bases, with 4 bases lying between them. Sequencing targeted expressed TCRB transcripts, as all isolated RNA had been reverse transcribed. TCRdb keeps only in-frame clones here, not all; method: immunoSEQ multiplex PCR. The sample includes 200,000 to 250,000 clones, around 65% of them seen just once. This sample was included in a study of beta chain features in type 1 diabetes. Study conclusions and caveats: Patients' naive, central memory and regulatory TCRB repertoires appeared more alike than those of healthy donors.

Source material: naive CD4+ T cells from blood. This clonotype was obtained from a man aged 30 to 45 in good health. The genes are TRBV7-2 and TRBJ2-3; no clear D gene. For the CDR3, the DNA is TGTGCCAGCAGCGGGGCAGATACGCAGTATTTT. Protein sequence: CASSGADTQYF. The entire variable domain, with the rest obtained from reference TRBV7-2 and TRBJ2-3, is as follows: GAGVSQSPSNKVTEKGKDVELRCDPISGHTALYWYRQSLGQGLEFLIYFQGNSAPDKSGLPSDRFSAERTGGSVSTLTIQRTQQEDSAVYLCASSGADTQYFGPGTRLTVL.